This T cell receptor beta chain was documented in a study of blood T cell repertoires in COVID-19. The germline CDR1 and CDR2 sequences are SEHNR and FQNEAQ (reference sequence). Trimming took 4 bases from V and 4 from J; bases not matched to a gene: 8. This CDR3 region has 15 residues. TCRdb keeps only in-frame clones here, not all; method: immunoSEQ multiplex PCR. This table has 170,000 or so clones, approximately 91% appearing once. Sequencing input: peripheral blood. This clonotype was sampled from a man aged 50 to 60 with acute or convalescent COVID-19. This chain links TRBV7-9 with TRBJ1-1, with TRBD1 matching 8 bases. CDR3: CASSSEGQGRTEAFF. The CDR3 DNA follows: TGTGCCAGCAGCTCCGAAGGACAGGGTCGCACTGAAGCTTTCTTT.